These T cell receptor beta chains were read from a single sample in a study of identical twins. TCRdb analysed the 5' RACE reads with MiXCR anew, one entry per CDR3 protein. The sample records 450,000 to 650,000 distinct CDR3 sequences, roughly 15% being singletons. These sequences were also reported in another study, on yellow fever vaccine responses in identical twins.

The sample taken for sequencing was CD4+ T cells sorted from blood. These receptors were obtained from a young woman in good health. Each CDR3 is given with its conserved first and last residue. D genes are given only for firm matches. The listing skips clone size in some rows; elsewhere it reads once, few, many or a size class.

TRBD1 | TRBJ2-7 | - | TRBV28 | TGTGCCAGCGGGCGACCGGGACAGGGATCCTACGAGCAGTACTTC | CASGRPGQGSYEQYF
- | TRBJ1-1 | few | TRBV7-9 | TGTGCCAGCAGCTTATTTCAGGGTAACACTGAAGCTTTCTTT | CASSLFQGNTEAFF
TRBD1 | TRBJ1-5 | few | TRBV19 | TGTGCCAGTAGTATAGATCCGGGACAGCGATATCAGCCCCAGCATTTT | CASSIDPGQRYQPQHF
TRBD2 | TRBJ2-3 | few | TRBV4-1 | TGCGCCAGCAGCCAGTGGGGGGGAGGAGCGGGGGAGTACACAGATACGCAGTATTTT | CASSQWGGGAGEYTDTQYF
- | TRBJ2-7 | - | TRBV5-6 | TGTGCCAGCAGCTTGGCTTGGTCCTACGAGCAGTACTTC | CASSLAWSYEQYF
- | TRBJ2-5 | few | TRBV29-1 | TGCAGCGTTGGGGGGGTAGCGGACCAAGAGACCCAGTACTTC | CSVGGVADQETQYF
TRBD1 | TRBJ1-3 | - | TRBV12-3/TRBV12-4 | TGTGCCAGCAGTCCCCACGGGACAGTCTCTGGAAACACCATATATTTT | CASSPHGTVSGNTIYF
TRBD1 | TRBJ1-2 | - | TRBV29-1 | TGCAGCGTTGACCTTCGGACAGGAACTCCTCCTGGCTACACCTTC | CSVDLRTGTPPGYTF
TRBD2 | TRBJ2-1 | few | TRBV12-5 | TGTGCTAGTGGTTGGCCACTAGCGGGGGGCACCTACAATGAGCAGTTCTTC | CASGWPLAGGTYNEQFF
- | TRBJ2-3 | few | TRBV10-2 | TGCGCCAGTCGGGACCGAGGCAGCACAGATACGCAGTATTTT | CASRDRGSTDTQYF
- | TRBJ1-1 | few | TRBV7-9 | TGTGCCAGCAGCTTACCTCCGGGCCTCATAGAAGCTTTCTTT | CASSLPPGLIEAFF
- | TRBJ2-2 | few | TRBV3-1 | TGTGCCAGCAGCCAACGGCCGGGGAGGAAGAACACCGGGGAGCTGTTTTTT | CASSQRPGRKNTGELFF
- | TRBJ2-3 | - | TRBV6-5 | TGTGCCAGCAGTTTACAGAGATTCACAGATACGCAGTATTTT | CASSLQRFTDTQYF
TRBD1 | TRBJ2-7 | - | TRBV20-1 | TGCAGTGTCCTCGGACAGGCGCAATACGAGCAGTACTTC | CSVLGQAQYEQYF
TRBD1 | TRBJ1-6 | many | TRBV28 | TGTGCCACCAGGGGGGGAAATTCACCCCTCCACTTT | CATRGGNSPLHF
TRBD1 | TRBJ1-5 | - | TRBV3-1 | TGTGCCAGCAGCCAAGACACTACAGGGGGCCAGCCCCAGCATTTT | CASSQDTTGGQPQHF
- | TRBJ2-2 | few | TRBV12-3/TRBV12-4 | TGTGCCAGCACAAACTCTCCTAACACCGGGGAGCTGTTTTTT | CASTNSPNTGELFF
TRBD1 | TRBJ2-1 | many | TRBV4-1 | TGCGCCAGCAGCCACCCGGGACAGGGGTTCAATGAGCAGTTCTTC | CASSHPGQGFNEQFF
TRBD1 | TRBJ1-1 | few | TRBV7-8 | TGTGCCAGCAGCTTACCGCAACAGGGGACTGAAGCTTTCTTT | CASSLPQQGTEAFF
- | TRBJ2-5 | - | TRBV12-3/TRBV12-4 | TGTGCCAGCAGTTTTCTAAGGAGACAAGAGACCCAGTACTTC | CASSFLRRQETQYF
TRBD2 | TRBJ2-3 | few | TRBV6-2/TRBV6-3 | TGTGCCAGCAGTTACGCGGGACTAGCGGGAGGCTGGGATACGCAGTATTTT | CASSYAGLAGGWDTQYF
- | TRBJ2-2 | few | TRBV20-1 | TGCAGTGCTAGAAGGGCACGGGGTGGTGTGAACACCGGGGAGCTGTTTTTT | CSARRARGGVNTGELFF
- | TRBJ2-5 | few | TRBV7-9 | TGTGCCAGCAGCTTAACGGGGAGTGTCGCAGAGACCCAGTACTTC | CASSLTGSVAETQYF
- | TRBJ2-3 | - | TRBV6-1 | TGTGCCATTCACACCCGTTTCACAGATACGCAGTATTTT | CAIHTRFTDTQYF
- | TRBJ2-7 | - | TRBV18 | TGTGCCAGCTCACCCTCTACAGGCGCTAGCTCCTACGAGCAGTACTTC | CASSPSTGASSYEQYF